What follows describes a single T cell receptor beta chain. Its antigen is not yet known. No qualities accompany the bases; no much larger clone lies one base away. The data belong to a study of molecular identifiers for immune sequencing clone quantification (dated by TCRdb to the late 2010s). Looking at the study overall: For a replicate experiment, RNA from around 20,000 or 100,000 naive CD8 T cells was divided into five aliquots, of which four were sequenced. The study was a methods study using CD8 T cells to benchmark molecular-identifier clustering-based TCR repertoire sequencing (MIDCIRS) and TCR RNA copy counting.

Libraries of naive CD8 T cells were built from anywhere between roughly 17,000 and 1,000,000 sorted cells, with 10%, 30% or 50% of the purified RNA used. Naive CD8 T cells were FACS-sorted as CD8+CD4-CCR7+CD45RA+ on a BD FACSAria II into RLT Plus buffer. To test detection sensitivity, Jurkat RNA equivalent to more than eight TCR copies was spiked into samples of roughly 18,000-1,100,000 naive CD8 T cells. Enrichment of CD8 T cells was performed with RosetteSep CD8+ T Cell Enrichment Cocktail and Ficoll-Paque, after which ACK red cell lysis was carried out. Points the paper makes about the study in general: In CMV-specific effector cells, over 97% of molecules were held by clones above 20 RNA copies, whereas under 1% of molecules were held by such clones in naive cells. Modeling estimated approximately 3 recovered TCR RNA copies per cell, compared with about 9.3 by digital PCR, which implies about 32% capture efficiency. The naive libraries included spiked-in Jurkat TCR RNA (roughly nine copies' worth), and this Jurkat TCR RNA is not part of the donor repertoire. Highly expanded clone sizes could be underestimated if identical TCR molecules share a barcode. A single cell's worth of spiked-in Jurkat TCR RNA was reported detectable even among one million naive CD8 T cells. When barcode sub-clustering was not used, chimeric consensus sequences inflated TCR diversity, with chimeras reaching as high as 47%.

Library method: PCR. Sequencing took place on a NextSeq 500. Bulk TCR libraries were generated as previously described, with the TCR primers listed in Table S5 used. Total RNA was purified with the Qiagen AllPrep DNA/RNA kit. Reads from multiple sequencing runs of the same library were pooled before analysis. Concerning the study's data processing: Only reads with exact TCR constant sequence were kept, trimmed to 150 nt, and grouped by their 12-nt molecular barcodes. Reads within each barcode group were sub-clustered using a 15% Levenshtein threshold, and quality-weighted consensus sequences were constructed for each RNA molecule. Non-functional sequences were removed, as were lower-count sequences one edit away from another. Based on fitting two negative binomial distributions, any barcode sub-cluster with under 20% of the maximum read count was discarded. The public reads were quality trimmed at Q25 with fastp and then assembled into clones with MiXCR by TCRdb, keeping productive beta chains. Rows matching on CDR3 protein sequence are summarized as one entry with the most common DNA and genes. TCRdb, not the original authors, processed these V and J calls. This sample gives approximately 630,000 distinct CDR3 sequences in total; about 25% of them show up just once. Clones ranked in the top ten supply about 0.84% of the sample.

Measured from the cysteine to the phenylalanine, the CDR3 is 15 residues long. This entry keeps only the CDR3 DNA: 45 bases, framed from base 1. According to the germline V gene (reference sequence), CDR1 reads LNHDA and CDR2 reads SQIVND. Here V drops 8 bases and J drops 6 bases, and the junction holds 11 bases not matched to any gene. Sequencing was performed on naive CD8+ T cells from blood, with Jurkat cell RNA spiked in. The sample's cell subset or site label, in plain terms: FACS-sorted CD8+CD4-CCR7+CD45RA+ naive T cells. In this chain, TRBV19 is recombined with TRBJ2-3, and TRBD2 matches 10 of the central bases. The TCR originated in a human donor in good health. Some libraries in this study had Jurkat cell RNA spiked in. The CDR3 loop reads CASRNSGGLPDTQYF. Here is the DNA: TGTGCCAGTCGTAATAGCGGGGGGTTACCGGATACGCAGTATTTT.